The clone carrying this T cell receptor (beta chain) was found many times. This sample was taken from a study of blood T cells in healthy people across ages. A second PCR of roughly 7 to 11 cycles used a sample-barcoded 5' primer and a J-beta primer mix. TCRdb fed the 5' RACE reads into MiXCR, producing one record per CDR3 protein. The table has around 400,000 distinct CDR3 sequences, 45% to 60% seen once; the top ten hold over 40%. V lost 0 bases, J lost 5 bases, and 13 bases lay in between. CDR1 and CDR2 from the germline V gene are LGHNA and YNFKEQ. This CDR3 has 15 amino acids. The sequenced sample was blood. This chain uses TRBV4-2 with TRBJ2-5; D not resolved. This TCR derives from a man aged 55 to 70 in good health. The CDR3: CASSQDWGSRETQYF. As DNA, the CDR3 is TGTGCCAGCAGCCAAGACTGGGGTAGTAGGGAGACCCAGTACTTC.